The present T cell receptor (beta chain) was sequenced within a study of regulatory T cells in long-lasting Graves disease. The CDR3 extends over 16 amino acids. Germline V CDR1 and CDR2: ENHRY, SYGVKD. With respect to this clonotype: At one end the junction does not follow the germline gene, possibly because of a read error.

Construction of TCR beta libraries relied on iRepertoire HTBI primers and on Arm-PCR targeting CDR3 regions. From the multiplex PCR reads, TCRdb called clonotypes with MiXCR, one entry per CDR3 protein. The repertoire includes about 320,000 distinct CDR3 sequences, more than 15% of them detected once, and 38% sits in the top ten. Specified time point: newly diagnosed GD, antithyroid drugs for less than 3 months. RNA isolated from PBMCs was used to make the TCR library. The sample in question was peripheral blood mononuclear cells (PBMCs), obtained at new diagnosis, from a patient treated with antithyroid drugs. The TCR originated in a female donor with Graves disease. The gene calls are TRBV10-3 and TRBJ2-1; 8 bases align to TRBD1. The CDR3 bases are TGTGCCATCGGTGAGTCGTGGACAGGGTCCTACAATGAGCAGTTCTTC. Translated, it gives CAIGESWTGSYNEQFF.